These 27 T cell receptor beta chains came from one sample sequenced in a study of blood T cell repertoires in COVID-19. Assay: immunoSEQ multiplex PCR; the TCRdb copy retains only in-frame clones and omits some. Of under 25,000 clones listed, roughly 85% are singletons. The sequenced sample was peripheral blood. These receptors were obtained from a man between 65 and 79 years old in a cohort sampled during active COVID-19.

The chain employs TRBV5-1 and TRBJ2-1, with a possible D match to TRBD2 (6 bases). V lost 3 bases and J 5 bases, leaving 15 bases between the germline ends. There are 15 residues in the CDR3. Germline V gene sequence: CDR1 SGHRS, CDR2 YFSETQ. The CDR3 protein is CASSYPTGSDNEQFF. The CDR3 coding sequence is TGCGCCAGCAGCTATCCTACCGGGAGCGACAATGAGCAGTTCTTC.

The table lists this clone with a count of one. J is TRBJ2-4 and V is TRBV28; D is undetermined. The CDR3 has 13 amino acids. The germline V gene encodes CDR1 MDHEN and CDR2 SYDVKM. Trimming removed 3 bases at V and 3 bases at J, with 6 bases between. CDR3 in DNA: TGTGCCAGCAGTTTTAACTACAAAAACATTCAGTACTTC. This encodes CASSFNYKNIQYF.

The chain has TRBV10-3 and TRBJ1-2; TRBD1 matches 8 bases. CDR3 size: 16 residues. Germline lookup yields CDR1 ENHRY and CDR2 SYGVKD. V shed 2 bases, J shed 7 bases, and the junction held 12 bases outside the gene matches. CDR3 nucleotide sequence: TGTGCCATCAGTGAGGGTCGGGACAGGAAACGAGGTGGCTACACCTTC. It translates to CAISEGRDRKRGGYTF.

This chain links TRBV6-8 with TRBJ2-2; TRBD2 aligns across 16 bases. The CDR3 has 17 amino acids. The V segment lost 7 bases and the J segment 4 bases; nucleotides outside the gene matches: 6. The germline V gene encodes CDR1 MNHGY and CDR2 SAAAGT. CDR3 in DNA: TGTGCCAGCACTGGGACTAGCGGGAGGGCCGGCACCGGGGAGCTGTTTTTT. Residues: CASTGTSGRAGTGELFF.

This chain connects TRBV14 to TRBJ2-3, with 10 bases identical to TRBD2. Unmatched junction bases numbered 7, after V lost 0 bases and J lost 1 base. CDR1 and CDR2 (germline): SGHDN, FVKESK. There are 18 residues in the CDR3. Written as DNA, the CDR3 is TGTGCCAGCAGCCAAGATCGCAGACTAGCGGGCCGCACAGATACGCAGTATTTT. This gives the protein CASSQDRRLAGRTDTQYF.

This sequence joins TRBV5-5 and TRBJ2-2, with no clear D. V lost 3 bases and J lost 2, with 14 bases in between. CDR1 and CDR2 (germline): SGHKS, YYEKEE (reference sequence). This CDR3 contains 16 residues. The CDR3 coding sequence is TGTGCCAGCAGCTATTCCGTCACTCTTAACACCGGGGAGCTGTTTTTT. It specifies CASSYSVTLNTGELFF.

The genes are TRBV7-3 and TRBJ2-2; 8 bases align to TRBD1. The germline CDR1 and CDR2 sequences are SGHTA and FQGTGA. The junction had 11 bases not matched to a gene; V was cut back by 2 bases and J by 9 bases. This CDR3 spans 16 amino acids. The CDR3 DNA reads as TGTGCCAGCAGCTTAGCCGGACAGGGAAGCAGCCGGGAGCTGTTTTTT. This sequence encodes CASSLAGQGSSRELFF.

V and J are TRBV3-1 (or the pseudogene TRBV3-2) and TRBJ1-1; D is unresolved. Germline V CDR1 and CDR2: LGHDT, YNNKEL (reference sequence). The CDR3 consists of 11 residues. V was clipped by 8 bases and J by 4 bases, with 8 bases between them. Here the CDR3 DNA reads TGTGCCAGCGTCGGGAGCACTGAAGCTTTCTTT. Protein product: CASVGSTEAFF.

V usage is TRBV6-2 or TRBV6-3 and J usage is TRBJ1-2; D is unclear. The ends were cut back, 0 bases at V and 8 bases at J, with 16 bases in the middle. The CDR3 runs 15 residues. Germline CDR1 reads MNHEY; CDR2 reads SVGEGT. The CDR3 loop reads CASSYSGSGIGGYTF. DNA for the CDR3: TGTGCCAGCAGTTACTCCGGGTCGGGGATTGGCGGCTACACCTTC.

This chain uses TRBV10-3 with TRBJ1-1; 10 nucleotides line up with TRBD1. V lost 4 bases, J lost 4 bases, and 9 bases stayed unmatched. CDR1 and CDR2 from the germline V gene are ENHRY and SYGVKD. This CDR3 has 16 residues. CDR3 sequence reads: CAISARTGGRATEAFF. The CDR3 nucleotides are TGTGCCATCAGTGCCCGGACAGGGGGTAGGGCCACTGAAGCTTTCTTT.

This chain uses TRBV7-3 with TRBJ1-1; 7 positions agree with TRBD1. The CDR3 loop spans 14 amino acids. Trimming at V came to 4 bases and at J to 3 bases, leaving 5 bases not matched to a gene. Germline assignment: CDR1 SGHTA and CDR2 FQGTGA. The DNA for the CDR3 is TGTGCCAGCAGCTCCGACAGGGTACACACTGAAGCTTTCTTT. Its protein is CASSSDRVHTEAFF.

V is TRBV3-1 (or the pseudogene TRBV3-2) and J is TRBJ2-1; the D gene is possibly TRBD2 (6 bases). The V gene lost 4 bases and the J gene lost 13 bases, with 14 bases spanning the gap. Germline V gene lookup returns CDR1 LGHDT and CDR2 YNNKEL (reference sequence). The CDR3 covers 12 residues. CDR3 region: CASSPLSGPQFF. The CDR3 DNA reads as TGTGCCAGCAGCCCCCTCAGCGGGCCTCAGTTCTTC.

This chain joins TRBV6-5 and TRBJ2-7; 7 nucleotides match TRBD1. CDR1 is MNHEY, CDR2 SVGAGI, per germline. V lost 6 bases, J lost 0 bases, and 2 bases stayed unmatched. CDR3 size: 13 residues. The chain's CDR3 is CASRRQGSYEQYF. CDR3 in DNA: TGTGCCAGCAGACGACAGGGCTCCTACGAGCAGTACTTC.

The V gene is TRBV27, the J gene TRBJ2-7, with 7 bases identical to TRBD2. J lost 5 bases, V lost 7 bases, and 11 bases had no gene match. Germline CDR1 and CDR2: MNHEY and SMNVEV (reference sequence). The CDR3 loop spans 14 amino acids. The CDR3 DNA reads as TGTGCCAGCACGGGAGCGGGATCACGTCACGAGCAGTACTTC. This sequence encodes CASTGAGSRHEQYF.

V is TRBV11-2 and J is TRBJ2-7, with D tentatively TRBD1 (6 bases). Trimming pared 0 bases from V and 0 bases from J, leaving 9 bases between. The CDR3 length is 15 residues. Per the germline V gene, CDR1 is SGHAT and CDR2 is FQNNGV. CDR3 in amino acids: CASSLEQGYSYEQYF. The CDR3 region has the DNA TGTGCCAGCAGCTTAGAGCAGGGGTACTCCTACGAGCAGTACTTC.

The chain recombines TRBV19 with TRBJ2-5, with 9 bases matching TRBD2. This CDR3 comprises 16 residues. The germline gives CDR1 LNHDA, CDR2 SQIVND (reference sequence). The V segment lost 3 bases and the J segment 5 bases; nucleotides outside the gene matches: 10. CDR3: CASSMGNSGSFETQYF. In nucleotides, the CDR3 is TGTGCCAGTAGTATGGGGAATAGCGGGAGTTTTGAGACCCAGTACTTC.

The chain joins TRBV7-2 to TRBJ2-7; no firm D call. V lost 5 bases and J lost 1, with 15 bases in between. The germline gives CDR1 SGHTA, CDR2 FQGNSA. The CDR3 has 15 residues. The CDR3 region has the DNA TGTGCCAGCAGCGCAATAACTCCCGGTTCCTACGAGCAGTACTTC. The encoded protein is CASSAITPGSYEQYF.

V is TRBV7-2 and J is TRBJ2-1, with 8 bases that match TRBD2. Looked up from germline, CDR1 is SGHTA and CDR2 is FQGNSA. With V trimmed by 1 base and J by 7 bases, 9 bases remained unmatched. The CDR3 sequence is 16 residues long. In DNA form, the CDR3 reads TGTGCCAGCAGCTTAGTTGGAGCGGGAGTGTCGAATGAGCAGTTCTTC. This translates into CASSLVGAGVSNEQFF.

The rearrangement links TRBV28 to TRBJ2-3; 7 positions agree with TRBD2. The CDR3 extends over 11 amino acids. CDR1 and CDR2 from the germline V gene are MDHEN and SYDVKM. Unmatched junction bases numbered 9, after V lost 7 bases and J lost 14 bases. The CDR3 is CASTPGTILYF. CDR3 nucleotide sequence: TGTGCCAGCACCCCTGGGACTATCTTGTATTTT.

This chain connects TRBV7-3 to TRBJ2-3; D possibly corresponds to TRBD2 (6 bases). This CDR3 is built from 15 residues. Germline values: CDR1 SGHTA, CDR2 FQGTGA. The V end was cut by 5 bases, the J end by 0 bases, with 12 bases between. The CDR3 loop is CASSPGGTSTDTQYF. For the CDR3, the DNA is TGTGCCAGCAGCCCAGGCGGGACTAGCACAGATACGCAGTATTTT.

This chain links TRBV5-1 with TRBJ2-1; the match to TRBD2 covers 15 bases. V lost 4 bases, J lost 8 bases, and 4 bases stayed unmatched. Germline V gene sequence: CDR1 SGHRS, CDR2 YFSETQ. This CDR3 comprises 15 residues. Here the CDR3 reads CASSPGLAGGDEQFF. The CDR3 DNA sequence: TGCGCCAGCAGCCCTGGACTAGCGGGAGGGGATGAGCAGTTCTTC.

The rearrangement uses TRBV19 and TRBJ2-1; 9 bases match TRBD2. This CDR3 contains 17 residues. Per germline, CDR1 LNHDA and CDR2 SQIVND (reference sequence). Trimming took 5 bases from V and 9 from J; bases not matched to a gene: 17. The chain's CDR3 is CASSSYPRSGRGSEQFF. In nucleotides, the CDR3 is TGTGCCAGTAGTTCCTACCCACGTAGCGGGAGAGGGAGTGAGCAGTTCTTC.

This chain links TRBV28 with TRBJ1-2; weak D call: TRBD1 (5 bases). Germline V CDR1 and CDR2: MDHEN, SYDVKM. The V end lost 5 bases, the J end lost 0 bases, and 7 bases lay between the germline ends. CDR3 size: 13 residues. CDR3 nucleotides: TGTGCCAGCAGTCGACAGTCTAACTATGGCTACACCTTC. This codes for CASSRQSNYGYTF.

A single count supports this clone. The rearrangement uses TRBV7-2 and TRBJ2-3; tentatively, D is TRBD2 (6 bases). Trimming took 3 bases from V and 0 from J, leaving 10 bases between them. The CDR3 consists of 15 residues. CDR1 is SGHTA, CDR2 FQGNSA, per germline. The CDR3 loop is CASSFLATSTDTQYF. The CDR3, as DNA: TGTGCCAGCAGCTTCCTAGCGACTAGCACAGATACGCAGTATTTT. Based on the CDR3 plus reference TRBV7-2 and TRBJ2-3, the full variable domain is GAGVSQSPSNKVTEKGKDVELRCDPISGHTALYWYRQSLGQGLEFLIYFQGNSAPDKSGLPSDRFSAERTGGSVSTLTIQRTQQEDSAVYLCASSFLATSTDTQYFGPGTRLTVL.

The chain recombines TRBV7-6 with TRBJ2-7; TRBD1 matches 7 bases. CDR3 length: 13 residues. CDR1 and CDR2 from the germline V gene are SGHVS and FNYEAQ. V lost 8 bases to trimming and J lost 3 bases; unmatched junction nucleotides: 7. The CDR3 loop reads CASGDRDIYEQYF. CDR3 DNA sequence: TGTGCCAGCGGCGACAGGGACATCTACGAGCAGTACTTC.

This clone has more than one count but fewer than ten. The rearrangement uses TRBV6-5 and TRBJ1-2, with 7 bases identical to TRBD1. Germline lookup yields CDR1 MNHEY and CDR2 SVGAGI. This CDR3 is built from 14 residues. Trimming took 4 bases from V and 2 from J; bases not matched to a gene: 4. In DNA form, the CDR3 reads TGTGCCAGCAGTTCCCAACAGGGGAACTATGGCTACACCTTC. Translation: CASSSQQGNYGYTF.

In this sample, this clone turned up a few times. J is TRBJ1-1 and V is TRBV6-4, with D perhaps TRBD1 (5 bases). V shed 2 bases and J shed 1 base, with 8 bases lying between them. From germline, CDR1 is MRHNA and CDR2 SNTAGT. The CDR3 sequence is 14 residues long. The CDR3 region is CASSDGAENTEAFF. The CDR3 DNA reads TGTGCCAGCAGTGACGGGGCAGAGAACACTGAAGCTTTCTTT.